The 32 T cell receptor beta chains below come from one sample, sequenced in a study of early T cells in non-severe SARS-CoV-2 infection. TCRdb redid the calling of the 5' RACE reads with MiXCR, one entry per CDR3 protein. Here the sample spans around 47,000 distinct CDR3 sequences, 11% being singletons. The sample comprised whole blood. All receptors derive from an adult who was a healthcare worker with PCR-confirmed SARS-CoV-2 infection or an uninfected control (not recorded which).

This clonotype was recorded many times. The CDR3 nucleotides read TGCAGCGTTTCCACTTCTAACTATGGCTACACCTTC. This translates into CSVSTSNYGYTF. J is TRBJ1-2 and V is TRBV29-1; D is ambiguous. Germline V CDR1 and CDR2: SQVTM, ANQGSEA. Trimming removed 5 bases from V and 0 bases from J, with 7 bases in between. This CDR3 is 12 amino acids long.

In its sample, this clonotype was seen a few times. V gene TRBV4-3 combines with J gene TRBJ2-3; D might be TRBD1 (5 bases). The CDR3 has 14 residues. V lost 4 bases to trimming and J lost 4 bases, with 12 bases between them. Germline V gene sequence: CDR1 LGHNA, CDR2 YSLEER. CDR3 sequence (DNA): TGCGCCAGCAGCCCGTCTGGGGCCGCAGATACGCAGTATTTT. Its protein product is CASSPSGAADTQYF.

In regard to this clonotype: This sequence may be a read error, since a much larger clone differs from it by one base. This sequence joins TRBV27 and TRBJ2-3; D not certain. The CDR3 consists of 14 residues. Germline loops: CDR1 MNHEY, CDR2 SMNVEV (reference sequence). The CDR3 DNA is TGTGTCAGCAGACAACCCGGTACAACAGATACGCAGTATTTT. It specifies CVSRQPGTTDTQYF.

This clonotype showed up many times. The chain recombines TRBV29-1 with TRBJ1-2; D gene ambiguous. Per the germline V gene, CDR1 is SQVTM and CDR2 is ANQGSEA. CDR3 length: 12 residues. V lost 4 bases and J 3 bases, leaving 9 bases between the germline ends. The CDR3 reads CSVAWGDYGYTF. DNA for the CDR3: TGCAGCGTTGCTTGGGGTGACTATGGCTACACCTTC. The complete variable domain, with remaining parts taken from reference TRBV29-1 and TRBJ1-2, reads SAVISQKPSRDICQRGTSLTIQCQVDSQVTMMFWYRQQPGQSLTLIATANQGSEATYESGFVIDKFPISRPNLTFSTLTVSNMSPEDSSIYLCSVAWGDYGYTFGSGTRLTVV.

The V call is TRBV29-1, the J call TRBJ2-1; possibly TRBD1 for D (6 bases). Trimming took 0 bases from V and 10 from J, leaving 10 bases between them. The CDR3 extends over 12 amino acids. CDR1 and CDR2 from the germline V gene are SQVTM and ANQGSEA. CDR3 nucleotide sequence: TGCAGCGTTGAAGACAGGGGTTGGGAGCAGTTCTTC. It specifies CSVEDRGWEQFF.

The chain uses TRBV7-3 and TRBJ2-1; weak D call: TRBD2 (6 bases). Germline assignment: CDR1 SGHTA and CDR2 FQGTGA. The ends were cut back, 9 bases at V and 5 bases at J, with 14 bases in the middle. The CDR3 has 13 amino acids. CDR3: CASRLDGDNEQFF. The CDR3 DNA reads TGTGCCAGTCGACTAGATGGGGACAATGAGCAGTTCTTC.

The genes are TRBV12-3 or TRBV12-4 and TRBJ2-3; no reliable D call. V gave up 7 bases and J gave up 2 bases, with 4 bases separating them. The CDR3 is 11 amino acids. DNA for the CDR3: TGTGCCAGCACCAACACAGATACGCAGTATTTT. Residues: CASTNTDTQYF.

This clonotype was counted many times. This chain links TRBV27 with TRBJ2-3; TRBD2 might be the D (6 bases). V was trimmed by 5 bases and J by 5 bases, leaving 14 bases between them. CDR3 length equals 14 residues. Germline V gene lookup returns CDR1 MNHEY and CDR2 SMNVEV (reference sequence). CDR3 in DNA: TGTGCCAGCAGTCCTGGTCGGGAGCAAGATACGCAGTATTTT. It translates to CASSPGREQDTQYF.

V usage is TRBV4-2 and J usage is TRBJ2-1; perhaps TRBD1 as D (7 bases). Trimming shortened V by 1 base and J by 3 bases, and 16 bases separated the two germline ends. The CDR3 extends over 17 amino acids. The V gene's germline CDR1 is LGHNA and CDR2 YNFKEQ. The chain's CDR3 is CASSQGTQGGVYNEQFF. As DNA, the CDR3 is TGTGCCAGCAGCCAAGGTACCCAGGGGGGCGTCTACAATGAGCAGTTCTTC.

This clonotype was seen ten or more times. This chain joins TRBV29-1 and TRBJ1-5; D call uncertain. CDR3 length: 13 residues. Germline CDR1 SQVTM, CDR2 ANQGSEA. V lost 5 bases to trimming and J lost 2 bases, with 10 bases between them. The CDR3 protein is CSVRAEGNQPQHF. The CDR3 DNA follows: TGCAGCGTTCGGGCAGAAGGCAATCAGCCCCAGCATTTT.

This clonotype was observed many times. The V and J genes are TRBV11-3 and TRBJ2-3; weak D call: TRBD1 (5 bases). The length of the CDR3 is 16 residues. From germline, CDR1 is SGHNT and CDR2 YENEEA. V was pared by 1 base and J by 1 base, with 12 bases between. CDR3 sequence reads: CASSLGTMTGTDTQYF. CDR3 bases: TGTGCCAGCAGCTTAGGCACCATGACAGGCACAGATACGCAGTATTTT.

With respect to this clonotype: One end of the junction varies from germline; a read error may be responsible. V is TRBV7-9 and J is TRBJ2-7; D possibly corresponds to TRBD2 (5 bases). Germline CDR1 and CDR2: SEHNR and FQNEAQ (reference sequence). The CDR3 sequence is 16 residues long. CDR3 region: CANSLAYGRAANEQYF. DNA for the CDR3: TGTGCCAACAGCTTAGCGTACGGGCGCGCCGCTAACGAGCAGTACTTC.

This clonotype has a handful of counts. The DNA of the CDR3 is TGTGCCAGCTCACCACGGAGTGGGGGAAATGAAAAACTGTTTTTT. It specifies CASSPRSGGNEKLFF. The chain joins TRBV18 to TRBJ1-4; the D gene is possibly TRBD1 (5 bases). V was trimmed by 1 base and J by 5 bases, leaving 11 bases between them. The germline CDR1 and CDR2 sequences are KGHSH and LQKENI. This CDR3 contains 15 residues.

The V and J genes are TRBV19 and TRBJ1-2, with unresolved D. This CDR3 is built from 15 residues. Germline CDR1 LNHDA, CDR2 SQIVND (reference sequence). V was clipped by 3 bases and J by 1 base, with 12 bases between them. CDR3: CASSMGRIVNYGYTF. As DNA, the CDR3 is TGTGCCAGTAGTATGGGTAGGATCGTTAACTATGGCTACACCTTC.

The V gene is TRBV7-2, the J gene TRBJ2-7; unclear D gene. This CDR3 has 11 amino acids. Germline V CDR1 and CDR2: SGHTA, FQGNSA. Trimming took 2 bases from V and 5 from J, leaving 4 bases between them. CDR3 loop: CASSLIHEQYF. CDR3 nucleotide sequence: TGTGCCAGCAGCTTAATTCACGAGCAGTACTTC.

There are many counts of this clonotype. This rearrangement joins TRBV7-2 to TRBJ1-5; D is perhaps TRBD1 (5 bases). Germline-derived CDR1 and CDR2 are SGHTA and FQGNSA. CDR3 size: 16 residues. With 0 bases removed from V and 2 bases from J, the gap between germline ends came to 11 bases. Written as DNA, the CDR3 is TGTGCCAGCAGCTTAGCGGGACCACAAGGCAATCAGCCCCAGCATTTT. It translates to CASSLAGPQGNQPQHF.

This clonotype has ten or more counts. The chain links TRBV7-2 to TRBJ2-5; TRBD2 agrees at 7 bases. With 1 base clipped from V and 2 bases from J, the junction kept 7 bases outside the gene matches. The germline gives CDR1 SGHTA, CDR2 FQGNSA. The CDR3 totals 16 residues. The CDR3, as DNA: TGTGCCAGCAGCTTAGGGGGAGCGGGGAAACAAGAGACCCAGTACTTC. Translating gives CASSLGGAGKQETQYF. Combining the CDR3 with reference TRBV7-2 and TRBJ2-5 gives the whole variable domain GAGVSQSPSNKVTEKGKDVELRCDPISGHTALYWYRQSLGQGLEFLIYFQGNSAPDKSGLPSDRFSAERTGGSVSTLTIQRTQQEDSAVYLCASSLGGAGKQETQYFGPGTRLLVL.

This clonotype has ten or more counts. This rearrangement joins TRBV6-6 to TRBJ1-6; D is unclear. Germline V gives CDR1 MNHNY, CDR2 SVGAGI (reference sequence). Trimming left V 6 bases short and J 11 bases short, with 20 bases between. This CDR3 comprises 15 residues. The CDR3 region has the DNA TGTGCCAGCAGCCTTGAGGGTCGAGGAGGGACACCCCTCCACTTT. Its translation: CASSLEGRGGTPLHF.

CDR3 in DNA: TGTGCCAGCAGCCTCTCCCGCAGACAGCCATACGAGCAGTACTTC. This encodes CASSLSRRQPYEQYF. V is TRBV3-1 and J is TRBJ2-7, with D possibly being TRBD1 (5 bases). This CDR3 region has 15 residues. Trimming removed 4 bases from V and 4 bases from J, with 17 bases in between. Germline CDR1 reads LGHDT; CDR2 reads YNNKEL (reference sequence).

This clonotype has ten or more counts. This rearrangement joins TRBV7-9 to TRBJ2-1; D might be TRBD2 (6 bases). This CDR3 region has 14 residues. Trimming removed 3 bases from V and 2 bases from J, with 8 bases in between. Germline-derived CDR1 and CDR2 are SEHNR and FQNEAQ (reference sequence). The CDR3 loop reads CASSFGGAYNEQFF. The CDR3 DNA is TGTGCCAGCAGCTTCGGAGGGGCCTACAATGAGCAGTTCTTC. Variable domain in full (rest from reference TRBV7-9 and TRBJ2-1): DTGVSQNPRHKITKRGQNVTFRCDPISEHNRLYWYRQTLGQGPEFLTYFQNEAQLEKSRLLSDRFSAERPKGSFSTLEIQRTEQGDSAMYLCASSFGGAYNEQFFGPGTRLTVL.

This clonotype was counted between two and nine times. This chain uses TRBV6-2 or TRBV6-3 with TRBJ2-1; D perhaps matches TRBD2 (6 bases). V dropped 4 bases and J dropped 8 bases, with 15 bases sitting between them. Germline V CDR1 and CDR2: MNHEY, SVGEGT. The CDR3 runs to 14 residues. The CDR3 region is CASSSRLGRDEQFF. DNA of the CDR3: TGTGCCAGCAGTTCCCGACTAGGCCGGGATGAGCAGTTCTTC.

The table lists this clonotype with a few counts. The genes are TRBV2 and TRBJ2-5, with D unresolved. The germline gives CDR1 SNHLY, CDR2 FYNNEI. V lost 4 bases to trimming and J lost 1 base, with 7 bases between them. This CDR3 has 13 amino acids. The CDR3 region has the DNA TGTGCCAGCAGTGCCTACAGCCAAGAGACCCAGTACTTC. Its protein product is CASSAYSQETQYF.

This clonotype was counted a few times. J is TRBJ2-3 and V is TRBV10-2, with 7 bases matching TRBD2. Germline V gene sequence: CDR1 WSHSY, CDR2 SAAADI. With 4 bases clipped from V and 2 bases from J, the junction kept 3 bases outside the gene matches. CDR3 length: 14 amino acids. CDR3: CASSGRGYTDTQYF. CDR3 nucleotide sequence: TGCGCCAGCAGTGGGCGGGGGTACACAGATACGCAGTATTTT.

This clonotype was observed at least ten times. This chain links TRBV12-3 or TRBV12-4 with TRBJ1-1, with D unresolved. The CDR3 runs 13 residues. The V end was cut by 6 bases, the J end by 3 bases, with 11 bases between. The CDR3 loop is CASSPYVDTEAFF. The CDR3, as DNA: TGTGCCAGCAGCCCCTACGTGGACACTGAAGCTTTCTTT.

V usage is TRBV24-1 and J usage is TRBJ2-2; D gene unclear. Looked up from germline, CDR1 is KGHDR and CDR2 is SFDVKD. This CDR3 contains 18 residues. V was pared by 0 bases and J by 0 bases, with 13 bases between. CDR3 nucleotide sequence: TGTGCCACCAGTGATTTGAGTGGCCTGACCTCGAACACCGGGGAGCTGTTTTTT. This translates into CATSDLSGLTSNTGELFF.

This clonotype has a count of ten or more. CDR3 coding DNA: TGCAGTGCTACCGGAGCGGGGGACGGCCCAGATACGCAGTATTTT. Translating gives CSATGAGDGPDTQYF. The chain links TRBV20-1 to TRBJ2-3; 8 bases align to TRBD2. J lost 4 bases, V lost 4 bases, and 10 bases had no gene match. The CDR3 covers 15 residues. CDR1 is DFQATT, CDR2 SNEGSKA, per germline (reference sequence).

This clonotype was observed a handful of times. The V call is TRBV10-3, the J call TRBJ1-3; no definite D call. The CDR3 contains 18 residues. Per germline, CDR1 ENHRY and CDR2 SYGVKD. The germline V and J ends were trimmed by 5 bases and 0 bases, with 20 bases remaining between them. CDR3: CAISPRLAARDSGNTIYF. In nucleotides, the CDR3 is TGTGCCATCAGTCCCAGGTTGGCGGCGAGGGACTCTGGAAACACCATATATTTT.

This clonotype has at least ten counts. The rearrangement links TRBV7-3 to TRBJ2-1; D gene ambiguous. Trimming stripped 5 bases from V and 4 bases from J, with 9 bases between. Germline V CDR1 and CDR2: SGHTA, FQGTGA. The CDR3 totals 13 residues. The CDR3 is CASSPSAYNEQFF. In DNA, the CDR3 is TGTGCCAGCAGCCCCTCAGCTTACAATGAGCAGTTCTTC.

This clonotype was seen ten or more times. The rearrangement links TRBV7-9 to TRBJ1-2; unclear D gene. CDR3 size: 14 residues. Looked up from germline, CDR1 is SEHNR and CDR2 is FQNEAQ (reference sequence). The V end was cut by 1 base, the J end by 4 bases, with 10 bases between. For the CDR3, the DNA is TGTGCCAGCAGCTTAGGGGTACGAATCTATGGCTACACCTTC. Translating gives CASSLGVRIYGYTF.

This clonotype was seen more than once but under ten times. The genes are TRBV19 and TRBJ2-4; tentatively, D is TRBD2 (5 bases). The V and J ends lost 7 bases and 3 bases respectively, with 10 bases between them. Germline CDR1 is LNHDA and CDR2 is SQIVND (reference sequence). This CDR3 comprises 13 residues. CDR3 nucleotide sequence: TGTGCCAGTACGGAGGTCGACAAAAACATTCAGTACTTC. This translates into CASTEVDKNIQYF.

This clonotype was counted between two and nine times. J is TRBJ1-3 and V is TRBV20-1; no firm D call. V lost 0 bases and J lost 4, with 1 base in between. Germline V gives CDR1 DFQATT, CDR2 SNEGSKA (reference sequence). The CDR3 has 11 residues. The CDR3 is CSAREGNTIYF. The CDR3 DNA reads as TGCAGTGCTAGAGAAGGAAACACCATATATTTT.

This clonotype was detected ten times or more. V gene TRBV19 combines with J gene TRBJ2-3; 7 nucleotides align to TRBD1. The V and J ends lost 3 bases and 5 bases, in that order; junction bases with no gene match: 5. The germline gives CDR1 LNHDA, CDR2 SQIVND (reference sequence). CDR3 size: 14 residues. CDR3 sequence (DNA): TGTGCCAGTAGTATTGGGGACAGCTTAGATACGCAGTATTTT. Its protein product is CASSIGDSLDTQYF.